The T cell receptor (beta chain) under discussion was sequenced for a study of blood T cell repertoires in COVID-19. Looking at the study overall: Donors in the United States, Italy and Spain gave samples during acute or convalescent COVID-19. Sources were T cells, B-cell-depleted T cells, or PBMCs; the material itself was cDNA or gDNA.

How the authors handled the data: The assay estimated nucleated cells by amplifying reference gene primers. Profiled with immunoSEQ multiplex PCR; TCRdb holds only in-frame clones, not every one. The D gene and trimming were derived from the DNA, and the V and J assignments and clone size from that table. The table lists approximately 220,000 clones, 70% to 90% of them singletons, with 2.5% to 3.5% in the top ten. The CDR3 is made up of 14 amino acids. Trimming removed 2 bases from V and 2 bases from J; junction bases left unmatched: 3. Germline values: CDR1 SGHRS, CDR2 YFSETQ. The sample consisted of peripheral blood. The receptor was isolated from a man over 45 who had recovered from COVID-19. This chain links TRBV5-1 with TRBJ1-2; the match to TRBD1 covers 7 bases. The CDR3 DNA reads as TGCGCCAGCAGCTTTGGGGGACAGAACTATGGCTACACCTTC. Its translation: CASSFGGQNYGYTF.